Each of the 16 T cell receptor beta chains below was sequenced from the same sample in a study of blood T cell repertoires in COVID-19. Assay used: immunoSEQ multiplex PCR; TCRdb lists only in-frame clones, some missing. This table holds approximately 290,000 clones, around 85% found once. What was sequenced was peripheral blood. These TCRs come from a human donor with COVID-19, enrolled during active disease. The donor label of this sample is uncertain.

This chain uses TRBV6-5 with TRBJ1-2, with TRBD1 as a possible D gene (6 bases). Germline-derived CDR1 and CDR2 are MNHEY and SVGAGI. CDR3 size: 14 residues. V lost 8 bases and J 2 bases, leaving 15 bases between the germline ends. CDR3 sequence reads: CASLRGGANYGYTF. In DNA form, the CDR3 reads TGTGCCAGCCTCCGGGGGGGGGCCAACTATGGCTACACCTTC.

J is TRBJ1-1 and V is TRBV15; D perhaps matches TRBD1 (6 bases). Germline V CDR1 and CDR2: LNHNV, YYDKDF (reference sequence). The CDR3 extends over 15 amino acids. Trimming removed 3 bases from V and 1 base from J, with 12 bases in between. The CDR3 reads CATSSTGMANTEAFF. DNA of the CDR3: TGTGCCACCAGCAGCACAGGGATGGCGAACACTGAAGCTTTCTTT.

The chain combines TRBV10-2 with TRBJ2-1; D unclear. Germline assignment: CDR1 WSHSY and CDR2 SAAADI. Trimming cost V 5 bases and J 2 bases, with 10 bases left between them. This CDR3 is built from 14 residues. The CDR3 region has the DNA TGCGCCAGCAGTTTAGATGTCCCCTACAATGAGCAGTTCTTC. It is translated as CASSLDVPYNEQFF.

This chain joins TRBV5-6 and TRBJ1-1; perhaps TRBD1 as D (6 bases). Trimming removed 2 bases at V and 6 bases at J, with 8 bases between. Germline values: CDR1 SGHDT, CDR2 YYEEEE. CDR3 length: 12 amino acids. CDR3 sequence reads: CASSFEGAEAFF. As DNA, the CDR3 is TGTGCCAGCAGCTTTGAGGGGGCTGAAGCTTTCTTT.

For the CDR3, the DNA is TGTGCCAGCAGCCAAGCAACCGGGGAGCTGTTTTTT. Encoded protein: CASSQATGELFF. J is TRBJ2-2 and V is TRBV3-1 (or the pseudogene TRBV3-2); no clear D. The CDR3 runs 12 residues. The V end lost 1 base, the J end lost 5 bases, and 2 bases lay between the germline ends. Germline V CDR1 and CDR2: LGHDT, YNNKEL (reference sequence).

CDR3 coding DNA: TGCAGCGTTGAAACAGATACCTACAATGAGCAGTTCTTC. This encodes CSVETDTYNEQFF. V usage is TRBV29-1 and J usage is TRBJ2-1; D call uncertain. This CDR3 is built from 13 residues. The germline gives CDR1 SQVTM, CDR2 ANQGSEA. Trimming removed 2 bases at V and 2 bases at J, with 7 bases between.

V and J are TRBV30 and TRBJ1-3, with D possibly matching TRBD1 (5 bases). The CDR3 has 16 amino acids. V was clipped by 2 bases and J by 1 base, with 15 bases between them. Germline lookup yields CDR1 GTSNPN and CDR2 SVGIG (reference sequence). CDR3 in amino acids: CAWSYGTPRSGNTIYF. CDR3 nucleotides: TGTGCCTGGAGTTATGGGACTCCAAGATCTGGAAACACCATATATTTT.

CDR3 sequence: CAISESGTSGTSGEQFF. Here the CDR3 DNA reads TGTGCCATCAGTGAATCCGGGACTAGCGGGACCTCTGGTGAGCAGTTCTTC. This chain links TRBV10-3 with TRBJ2-1, with 13 bases matching TRBD2. The germline V gene has CDR1 ENHRY and CDR2 SYGVKD. The CDR3 is made up of 17 amino acids. Losses at the gene ends were 3 bases for V and 9 bases for J; bases not matched to a gene: 11.

The chain couples TRBV19 to TRBJ1-5; maybe TRBD1 (6 bases). CDR1 and CDR2 (germline): LNHDA, SQIVND (reference sequence). The V end was cut by 8 bases, the J end by 0 bases, with 11 bases between. The length of the CDR3 is 14 residues. DNA of the CDR3: TGTGCCAGTTCTCAGGGGAATAGCAATCAGCCCCAGCATTTT. It specifies CASSQGNSNQPQHF.

The V gene is TRBV7-2, the J gene TRBJ2-5, with 15 bases matching TRBD2. The CDR3 has 16 amino acids. V dropped 5 bases and J dropped 4; count of bases not matched to a gene: 5. The germline gives CDR1 SGHTA, CDR2 FQGNSA. As DNA, the CDR3 is TGTGCCAGCAGCCCCCGGACTAGCGGGAGGGGAGAGACCCAGTACTTC. It codes for CASSPRTSGRGETQYF.

The chain combines TRBV12-5 with TRBJ1-5; 9 bases are shared with TRBD1. Germline trimming cut 6 bases from V and 6 bases from J; bases unmatched to any gene: 15. Looked up from germline, CDR1 is LGHNT and CDR2 is FRNRAP. The CDR3 is made up of 17 amino acids. The CDR3 here is CASGSGQGQITGQPQHF. The CDR3 DNA follows: TGTGCTAGTGGATCGGGACAGGGTCAAATAACCGGTCAGCCCCAGCATTTT. The full variable domain, in which reference TRBV12-5 and TRBJ1-5 provide the parts outside the CDR3, is DARVTQTPRHKVTEMGQEVTMRCQPILGHNTVFWYRQTMMQGLELLAYFRNRAPLDDSGMPKDRFSAEMPDATLATLKIQPSEPRDSAVYFCASGSGQGQITGQPQHFGDGTRLSIL.

V and J are TRBV14 and TRBJ2-7; a possible D gene is TRBD2 (6 bases). Germline CDR1 is SGHDN and CDR2 is FVKESK. Trimming took off 0 bases at V and 2 bases at J, with 17 bases between the two ends. This CDR3 is built from 17 residues. The CDR3 is CASSQDRRVGKTYEQYF. CDR3 coding DNA: TGTGCCAGCAGCCAAGATAGGAGGGTCGGCAAGACCTACGAGCAGTACTTC.

Note on this clone: This sample includes further DNA sequences coding for the same CDR3. The rearrangement joins TRBV11-2 to TRBJ1-1; perhaps TRBD1 as D (5 bases). Between the trimmed V and J ends, which lost 4 bases and 4 bases, there was a span of 10 bases. CDR1 is SGHAT, CDR2 FQNNGV, per germline. The CDR3 totals 13 residues. The DNA of the CDR3 is TGTGCCAGCAGCTCGCAGGGAGGCACTGAAGCTTTCTTT. Encoded protein: CASSSQGGTEAFF.

CDR3 sequence reads: CASSLTYRGGESTDTQYF. Here the CDR3 DNA reads TGTGCCAGCAGCTTGACCTATCGAGGGGGTGAAAGCACAGATACGCAGTATTTT. The V call is TRBV5-5, the J call TRBJ2-3; perhaps TRBD1 as D (6 bases). The ends were cut back, 1 base at V and 0 bases at J, with 18 bases in the middle. This CDR3 region has 18 residues. Per germline, CDR1 SGHKS and CDR2 YYEKEE (reference sequence). The entire variable domain, with the rest obtained from reference TRBV5-5 and TRBJ2-3, is as follows: DAGVTQSPTHLIKTRGQQVTLRCSPISGHKSVSWYQQVLGQGPQFIFQYYEKEERGRGNFPDRFSARQFPNYSSELNVNALLLGDSALYLCASSLTYRGGESTDTQYFGPGTRLTVL.

In this sample, this clone turned up a few times. The chain joins TRBV9 to TRBJ2-6, with D tentatively TRBD1 (5 bases). CDR1 is SGDLS and CDR2 is YYNGEE in the germline V gene. The length of the CDR3 is 15 residues. V lost 2 bases and J lost 2, with 8 bases in between. DNA for the CDR3: TGTGCCAGCAGCGTGGGGCCCGCTGGGGCCAACGTCCTGACTTTC. This codes for CASSVGPAGANVLTF.

The rearrangement joins TRBV2 to TRBJ2-3; D unclear. V gave up 2 bases and J gave up 1 base, with 4 bases separating them. The CDR3 sequence is 13 residues long. CDR1 and CDR2 from the germline V gene are SNHLY and FYNNEI. CDR3 nucleotide sequence: TGTGCCAGCAGTGAACGGGGCACAGATACGCAGTATTTT. This codes for CASSERGTDTQYF.